What follows is one T cell receptor beta chain and its context. Its target is not known. V lost 6 bases and J 6 bases, leaving 24 bases between the germline ends. The CDR3 has 16 residues. The germline gives CDR1 ENHRY, CDR2 SYGVKD. This sample is drawn from a study of T cell responses to AZD1222 COVID-19 vaccine. The assay was immunoSEQ multiplex PCR, and TCRdb's table has in-frame clones only and misses some. The data contain fewer than 85,000 clones, 87% of them singletons. General study findings and limits: Rises in breadth and depth of Spike-specific TCRs came after two AZD1222 doses. The donors showed a predominance of white British ancestry and of females, with possible underestimation of clonal diversity.

The sequencing here drew on peripheral blood, taken 28 days after the second AZD1222 dose. The chain links TRBV10-3 to TRBJ2-7; possibly TRBD1 or TRBD2 for D (5 bases each). This clonotype was sampled from an adult who received the AZD1222 COVID-19 vaccine. The CDR3 spells CAIRMEGTLLSGEQYF. CDR3 bases: TGTGCCATCAGGATGGAAGGGACCCTCCTTTCTGGCGAGCAGTACTTC.